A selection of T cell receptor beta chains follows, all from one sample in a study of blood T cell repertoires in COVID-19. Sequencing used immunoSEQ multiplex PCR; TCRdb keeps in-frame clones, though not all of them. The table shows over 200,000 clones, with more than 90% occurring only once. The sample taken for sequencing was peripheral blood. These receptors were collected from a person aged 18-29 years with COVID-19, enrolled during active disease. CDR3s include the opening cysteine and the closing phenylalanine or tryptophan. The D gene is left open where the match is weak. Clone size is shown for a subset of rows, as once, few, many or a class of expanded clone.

CDR3aa: CASGGGQGSYEQYF
CDR3nt: TGTGCCAGCGGAGGGGGACAGGGTTCCTACGAGCAGTACTTC
j_gene: TRBJ2-7
d_gene: TRBD1
abundance: -
v_gene: TRBV25-1

CDR3aa: CASITSGKFLATYNEQFF
CDR3nt: TGTGCCAGCATCACTAGCGGGAAGTTTTTGGCTACCTACAATGAGCAGTTCTTC
j_gene: TRBJ2-1
d_gene: TRBD2
abundance: -
v_gene: TRBV28

CDR3aa: CASSQYTGVGANVLTF
CDR3nt: TGCGCCAGCAGCCAATATACAGGGGTTGGGGCCAACGTCCTGACTTTC
j_gene: TRBJ2-6
d_gene: TRBD1
abundance: -
v_gene: TRBV4-3

CDR3aa: CASSFSPAGAFYEQYF
CDR3nt: TGTGCCAGCAGCTTCAGCCCAGCGGGAGCTTTCTACGAGCAGTACTTC
j_gene: TRBJ2-7
d_gene: TRBD2
abundance: -
v_gene: TRBV5-4

CDR3aa: CASHLETGADEQYF
CDR3nt: TGCGCCAGCCACTTAGAAACGGGAGCGGACGAGCAGTACTTC
j_gene: TRBJ2-7
d_gene: -
abundance: -
v_gene: TRBV5-1

CDR3aa: CASSSGTYEQYF
CDR3nt: TGTGCCAGCAGCTCGGGGACCTACGAGCAGTACTTC
j_gene: TRBJ2-7
d_gene: -
abundance: -
v_gene: TRBV7-9

CDR3aa: CASSQAGTTGELFF
CDR3nt: TGCGCCAGCAGCCAAGCCGGGACAACTGGGGAGCTGTTTTTT
j_gene: TRBJ2-2
d_gene: -
abundance: once
v_gene: TRBV4-3

CDR3aa: CASISGQGNTEAFF
CDR3nt: TGCGCCAGCATCTCGGGACAGGGGAACACTGAAGCTTTCTTT
j_gene: TRBJ1-1
d_gene: TRBD1
abundance: once
v_gene: TRBV5-1

CDR3aa: CASSLRRDGLGETQYF
CDR3nt: TGTGCCAGCAGTTTGCGCAGGGATGGATTGGGAGAGACCCAGTACTTC
j_gene: TRBJ2-5
d_gene: -
abundance: -
v_gene: TRBV27

CDR3aa: CASSLQPGLGPNEQFF
CDR3nt: TGTGCCAGCAGTTTACAGCCGGGACTAGGGCCCAATGAGCAGTTCTTC
j_gene: TRBJ2-1
d_gene: TRBD2
abundance: -
v_gene: TRBV28

CDR3aa: CASTALAGDYNEQFF
CDR3nt: TGTGCCAGCACTGCGTTAGCGGGAGACTACAATGAGCAGTTCTTC
j_gene: TRBJ2-1
d_gene: TRBD2
abundance: -
v_gene: TRBV2

CDR3aa: CAWSQSISFPFF
CDR3nt: TGTGCCTGGAGTCAGTCCATTTCCTTCCCGTTCTTC
j_gene: TRBJ2-1
d_gene: -
abundance: -
v_gene: TRBV30

CDR3aa: CASSFGVQPQHF
CDR3nt: TGTGCCAGCAGTTTCGGGGTTCAGCCCCAGCATTTT
j_gene: TRBJ1-5
d_gene: -
abundance: -
v_gene: TRBV12-3/TRBV12-4

CDR3aa: CASSHLDSGTANTEAFF
CDR3nt: TGTGCCAGCAGTCACTTGGACTCCGGGACAGCGAACACTGAAGCTTTCTTT
j_gene: TRBJ1-1
d_gene: TRBD1
abundance: -
v_gene: TRBV25-1

CDR3aa: CASSLAGGKKITEAFF
CDR3nt: TGTGCCAGCAGCTTGGCCGGTGGTAAAAAGATCACTGAAGCTTTCTTT
j_gene: TRBJ1-1
d_gene: -
abundance: -
v_gene: TRBV5-4

CDR3aa: CASSHPRPARTIPPTDTQYF
CDR3nt: TGTGCCAGCAGTCATCCCCGGCCGGCTAGGACAATCCCACCCACAGATACGCAGTATTTT
j_gene: TRBJ2-3
d_gene: -
abundance: -
v_gene: TRBV28

CDR3aa: CASSQGWRLSGTEQFF
CDR3nt: TGTGCCAGCAGCCAAGGATGGAGGCTTAGCGGGACTGAGCAGTTCTTC
j_gene: TRBJ2-1
d_gene: TRBD2
abundance: -
v_gene: TRBV3-1/TRBV3-2

CDR3aa: CASSPGQGVRGYTF
CDR3nt: TGTGCCAGCAGCCCAGGACAGGGGGTAAGAGGCTACACCTTC
j_gene: TRBJ1-2
d_gene: TRBD1
abundance: -
v_gene: TRBV3-1/TRBV3-2

CDR3aa: CASSQDLRRTKGETQYF
CDR3nt: TGCGCCAGCAGCCAAGATCTAAGACGGACTAAGGGAGAGACCCAGTACTTC
j_gene: TRBJ2-5
d_gene: -
abundance: -
v_gene: TRBV4-1

CDR3aa: CASSASQGENYNSPLHF
CDR3nt: TGTGCCAGCAGTGCTTCACAGGGAGAGAACTATAATTCACCCCTCCACTTT
j_gene: TRBJ1-6
d_gene: -
abundance: -
v_gene: TRBV6-1

CDR3aa: CASCPRGGDGRNEQFF
CDR3nt: TGTGCCAGTTGCCCTCGGGGAGGGGACGGTCGGAATGAGCAGTTCTTC
j_gene: TRBJ2-1
d_gene: TRBD2
abundance: -
v_gene: TRBV19

CDR3aa: CASSRRPGQGRGDTIYF
CDR3nt: TGTGCCAGCAGTCGCCGCCCGGGACAGGGTCGAGGGGACACCATATATTTT
j_gene: TRBJ1-3
d_gene: TRBD1
abundance: -
v_gene: TRBV6-6

CDR3aa: CSVDGWGGANEQFF
CDR3nt: TGCAGCGTTGATGGCTGGGGGGGGGCCAATGAGCAGTTCTTC
j_gene: TRBJ2-1
d_gene: -
abundance: -
v_gene: TRBV29-1

CDR3aa: CASSSTSLSVQPQHF
CDR3nt: TGTGCCAGCAGCTCAACGAGTCTTTCGGTTCAGCCCCAGCATTTT
j_gene: TRBJ1-5
d_gene: -
abundance: -
v_gene: TRBV7-2

CDR3aa: CASTLQGGNTEAFF
CDR3nt: TGTGCCAGTACCCTTCAGGGGGGGAACACTGAAGCTTTCTTT
j_gene: TRBJ1-1
d_gene: TRBD1
abundance: -
v_gene: TRBV19

CDR3aa: CASSQDRVEKLFF
CDR3nt: TGCGCCAGCAGCCAAGACAGGGTGGAAAAACTGTTTTTT
j_gene: TRBJ1-4
d_gene: -
abundance: -
v_gene: TRBV4-3

CDR3aa: CASSPRTGTDTQYF
CDR3nt: TGTGCCAGCAGCCCCAGGACAGGTACAGATACGCAGTATTTT
j_gene: TRBJ2-3
d_gene: TRBD1
abundance: -
v_gene: TRBV3-1/TRBV3-2

CDR3aa: CSVGPRLATYNEQFF
CDR3nt: TGCAGCGTTGGCCCAAGACTAGCTACGTACAATGAGCAGTTCTTC
j_gene: TRBJ2-1
d_gene: TRBD2
abundance: -
v_gene: TRBV29-1

CDR3aa: CASSYRRVSPEAFF
CDR3nt: TGTGCCAGCAGTTACCGGAGGGTGAGCCCTGAAGCTTTCTTT
j_gene: TRBJ1-1
d_gene: -
abundance: -
v_gene: TRBV6-5

CDR3aa: CASSLPRDVGGRANEQFF
CDR3nt: TGTGCCAGCAGCCTACCACGGGATGTTGGCGGGAGGGCCAATGAGCAGTTCTTC
j_gene: TRBJ2-1
d_gene: TRBD2
abundance: -
v_gene: TRBV7-9

CDR3aa: CASSGSQIGSYEQYF
CDR3nt: TGTGCCAGCAGCGGGTCTCAGATCGGCTCCTACGAGCAGTACTTC
j_gene: TRBJ2-7
d_gene: -
abundance: -
v_gene: TRBV28

CDR3aa: CASSPLPGTSKNIQYF
CDR3nt: TGTGCCAGCTCACCTCTTCCCGGGACTAGCAAAAACATTCAGTACTTC
j_gene: TRBJ2-4
d_gene: TRBD2
abundance: -
v_gene: TRBV18

CDR3aa: CASSLEGQVGYEQYF
CDR3nt: TGTGCCAGCAGCTTAGAGGGACAGGTCGGGTACGAGCAGTACTTC
j_gene: TRBJ2-7
d_gene: TRBD1
abundance: -
v_gene: TRBV11-2

CDR3aa: CSVEKGTISGNEQFF
CDR3nt: TGCAGCGTTGAAAAAGGGACTATAAGCGGCAATGAGCAGTTCTTC
j_gene: TRBJ2-1
d_gene: TRBD2
abundance: -
v_gene: TRBV29-1

CDR3aa: CASSESGQGADGNTIYF
CDR3nt: TGTGCCAGCAGTGAATCGGGACAGGGGGCGGATGGAAACACCATATATTTT
j_gene: TRBJ1-3
d_gene: TRBD1
abundance: -
v_gene: TRBV25-1

CDR3aa: CASSDAGGDWDEQFF
CDR3nt: TGCGCCAGCAGTGACGCGGGAGGGGACTGGGATGAGCAGTTCTTC
j_gene: TRBJ2-1
d_gene: TRBD2
abundance: -
v_gene: TRBV10-2

CDR3aa: CASSRGQGGGRNSPLHF
CDR3nt: TGTGCCAGCAGTCGAGGACAGGGGGGAGGTCGTAATTCACCCCTCCACTTT
j_gene: TRBJ1-6
d_gene: TRBD1
abundance: -
v_gene: TRBV6-6

CDR3aa: CASSLSKNTEAFF
CDR3nt: TGTGCCAGCAGCTTGAGTAAGAACACTGAAGCTTTCTTT
j_gene: TRBJ1-1
d_gene: -
abundance: -
v_gene: TRBV11-2

CDR3aa: CAHRTGPYEDGYTF
CDR3nt: TGTGCCCACCGGACAGGACCGTATGAGGATGGCTACACCTTC
j_gene: TRBJ1-2
d_gene: TRBD1
abundance: -
v_gene: TRBV7-9

CDR3aa: CAISPGTGSNTGELFF
CDR3nt: TGTGCCATCAGTCCCGGGACAGGGTCTAACACCGGGGAGCTGTTTTTT
j_gene: TRBJ2-2
d_gene: TRBD1
abundance: -
v_gene: TRBV10-3

CDR3aa: CASTSPGVSTGELFF
CDR3nt: TGTGCCAGCACCTCCCCCGGGGTGAGCACCGGGGAGCTGTTTTTT
j_gene: TRBJ2-2
d_gene: -
abundance: -
v_gene: TRBV7-9

CDR3aa: CASSQDSEYSPLHF
CDR3nt: TGTGCCAGCAGCCAAGATAGTGAGTACTCACCCCTCCACTTT
j_gene: TRBJ1-6
d_gene: -
abundance: -
v_gene: TRBV3-1/TRBV3-2

CDR3aa: CASRVGLAGGADEQYF
CDR3nt: TGTGCCAGCAGGGTGGGACTAGCGGGAGGCGCTGACGAGCAGTACTTC
j_gene: TRBJ2-7
d_gene: TRBD2
abundance: -
v_gene: TRBV28

CDR3aa: CASSVVARGTEAFF
CDR3nt: TGTGCCAGCAGCGTAGTCGCCCGAGGGACTGAAGCTTTCTTT
j_gene: TRBJ1-1
d_gene: -
abundance: -
v_gene: TRBV9

CDR3aa: CARSFSRVNTEAFF
CDR3nt: TGTGCCAGAAGCTTTAGCAGGGTGAACACTGAAGCTTTCTTT
j_gene: TRBJ1-1
d_gene: -
abundance: -
v_gene: TRBV7-5

CDR3aa: CAWTSGVSYEQYF
CDR3nt: TGTGCCTGGACTAGCGGGGTCTCCTACGAGCAGTACTTC
j_gene: TRBJ2-7
d_gene: TRBD2
abundance: once
v_gene: TRBV30

CDR3aa: CASSSGGVNYGYTF
CDR3nt: TGCGCCAGCAGCTCCGGAGGGGTTAACTATGGCTACACCTTC
j_gene: TRBJ1-2
d_gene: -
abundance: -
v_gene: TRBV5-1

CDR3aa: CASSLETGSTEAFF
CDR3nt: TGTGCCAGCAGCTTAGAGACAGGGTCTACTGAAGCTTTCTTT
j_gene: TRBJ1-1
d_gene: TRBD1
abundance: -
v_gene: TRBV11-2

CDR3aa: CASKSSGRETQYF
CDR3nt: TGTGCCAGCAAATCTAGCGGCAGGGAGACCCAGTACTTC
j_gene: TRBJ2-5
d_gene: TRBD2
abundance: -
v_gene: TRBV12-3/TRBV12-4

CDR3aa: CASSVAGTEETQYF
CDR3nt: TGTGCCAGTAGCGTCGCCGGGACAGAAGAGACCCAGTACTTC
j_gene: TRBJ2-5
d_gene: TRBD1
abundance: -
v_gene: TRBV19

CDR3aa: CASSLMAGGNQPQHF
CDR3nt: TGTGCCAGCAGCTTAATGGCAGGGGGCAATCAGCCCCAGCATTTT
j_gene: TRBJ1-5
d_gene: -
abundance: -
v_gene: TRBV7-2

CDR3aa: CASSPFRTSSYNEQFF
CDR3nt: TGTGCCAGCAGCCCCTTCCGCACTAGCAGCTACAATGAGCAGTTCTTC
j_gene: TRBJ2-1
d_gene: -
abundance: -
v_gene: TRBV7-6

CDR3aa: CASSQLAGGPDTQYF
CDR3nt: TGTGCCAGCAGCCAACTAGCGGGAGGGCCAGATACGCAGTATTTT
j_gene: TRBJ2-3
d_gene: TRBD2
abundance: -
v_gene: TRBV4-2

CDR3aa: CASSIAGDNEQFF
CDR3nt: TGTGCCAGTAGTATAGCAGGCGACAATGAGCAGTTCTTC
j_gene: TRBJ2-1
d_gene: -
abundance: -
v_gene: TRBV19

CDR3aa: CASSSGLHQETQYF
CDR3nt: TGCGCCAGCAGCTCGGGACTTCACCAAGAGACCCAGTACTTC
j_gene: TRBJ2-5
d_gene: -
abundance: -
v_gene: TRBV5-1

CDR3aa: CASSLGGGKVRTEAFF
CDR3nt: TGTGCCAGCAGCTTGGGTGGGGGGAAAGTTAGGACTGAAGCTTTCTTT
j_gene: TRBJ1-1
d_gene: -
abundance: -
v_gene: TRBV5-4

CDR3aa: CASSILRLGSGNTIYF
CDR3nt: TGTGCCAGTAGTATTCTCCGACTGGGCTCTGGAAACACCATATATTTT
j_gene: TRBJ1-3
d_gene: -
abundance: -
v_gene: TRBV19

CDR3aa: CASRTGQGVTGELFF
CDR3nt: TGTGCCAGTAGGACCGGACAGGGCGTCACCGGGGAGCTGTTTTTT
j_gene: TRBJ2-2
d_gene: TRBD1
abundance: -
v_gene: TRBV19